This T cell receptor beta chain is from a study of OX40 agonist ivuxolimab in advanced cancers. Background for the entire study: Ivuxolimab was an agonistic, fully human IgG2 monoclonal antibody directed against OX40 (CD134), a costimulatory receptor. Intravenous ivuxolimab was administered to patients every 2 weeks at six dose levels: 0.01, 0.1, 0.3, 1.5, 3 and 10 mg/kg. Of the approximately 50 patients in dose escalation, some 20 had hepatocellular carcinoma, approximately 15 had melanoma, 9 had renal cell carcinoma and 9 had head and neck cancer. A male proportion of roughly 80% and a mean age of 60 years, ranging from 23 to 79, were recorded for the dose-escalation cohort. Prior anti-PD-1, anti-PD-L1 or anti-CTLA-4 therapy was permitted, and roughly two fifths of dose-escalation patients had received checkpoint inhibitors. Three dose-escalation patients achieved partial responses, one with hepatocellular carcinoma and two with cutaneous melanoma. The purpose of peripheral TCRbeta sequencing was to test whether ivuxolimab changed TCR sequence diversity and led to clonal T-cell expansion. The paper covers the monotherapy dose-escalation part of the phase I ivuxolimab trial, which included N ≈ 54 patients. Broader findings and caveats from the paper: Low levels of normalized T-cell clonal expansion were also seen in some patients who did not respond. Antigen specificity was not determined for the clonally expanded peripheral T cells. In the 0.1-3.0 mg/kg groups, partial responders were among the patients with the lowest normalized peripheral clonal expansion, particularly in CD8+ T cells. After ivuxolimab, expanded clones were on average more numerous among CD8+ T cells than among CD4+ T cells. Clonal expansion of both CD4+ and CD8+ blood T cells was observed from baseline to week 6 at doses 0.1 to 3.0 mg/kg.

Patients with a history of autoimmune disease or receiving systemic immunosuppression were excluded from the trial. In every dose cohort, peripheral blood was drawn for TCR sequencing at baseline, cycle 4 day 1, and cycle 7 day 1. The samples were drawn from a first-in-human, open-label, multicenter phase I dose-escalation trial of ivuxolimab. Adults with locally advanced or metastatic melanoma, renal cell carcinoma, hepatocellular carcinoma or head and neck squamous cell carcinoma were enrolled in the trial. Before TCR sequencing, CD4+ T cells and CD8+ T cells were sorted from peripheral blood as separate populations. Genomic DNA was extracted from sorted cells for sequencing of the TCRbeta CDR3 region. TCRbeta CDR3 regions were sequenced using the immunoSEQ Assay. As stored in TCRdb, this immuneACCESS dataset retains in-frame rearrangements with V and J assigned. A fraction of the clones does not appear; measured against another copy, unresolved V genes explain less than half of the discrepancy, and the remainder lacks a known reason. The sample includes 65,000 to 75,000 clones, with about 85% observed a single time. The top ten clonotypes cover roughly 2% of the sample.

Trimming takes 6 bases from V and 6 bases from J, and the germline ends sit 13 bases apart. The CDR3 measures 13 amino acids from cysteine to phenylalanine. This entry keeps only the CDR3 DNA: 39 bases, framed from base 1. The CDR1 and CDR2 encoded by the germline V gene are SGHRS and YFSETQ. Notes on this clone: This receptor's antigen is unknown. Base-call qualities are not available, and no considerably larger clone is one nucleotide away.

This sample comprised CD4+ or CD8+ T cells sorted from blood, obtained in a trial of the OX40 agonist ivuxolimab. This receptor was obtained from an adult with an advanced solid tumor such as melanoma, head and neck, liver or kidney cancer. Recombination connected TRBV5-1 to TRBJ2-1; the D element might be TRBD1 or TRBD2, as each aligns at 5 bases. The CDR3 reads CASKEGRANEQFF. The nucleotides read TGCGCCAGCAAAGAGGGCAGGGCCAATGAGCAGTTCTTC. The CDR3 plus the reference TRBV5-1 and TRBJ2-1 genes for the other parts give the full variable domain: KAGVTQTPRYLIKTRGQQVTLSCSPISGHRSVSWYQQTPGQGLQFLFEYFSETQRNKGNFPGRFSGRQFSNSRSEMNVSTLELGDSALYLCASKEGRANEQFFGPGTRLTVL.